The rows below give T cell receptor beta chains drawn from one sample of a study of T cells in Graves' hyperthyroidism and ophthalmopathy. TCRdb redid the calling of the multiplex PCR reads with MiXCR, one entry per CDR3 protein. The sample has about 280,000 distinct CDR3 sequences, less than 30% seen once; the top ten hold approximately 30%. Sequencing was done on a sample of blood. The receptor set was obtained from a man aged 35 to 55 with Graves' hyperthyroidism that later progressed to Graves' ophthalmopathy. CDR3s include the opening cysteine and the closing phenylalanine or tryptophan. The D gene is left open where the match is weak. Expanded clones are given a class, and other clones once, few, many or no size at all.

j_gene | d_gene | v_gene | abundance | CDR3aa | CDR3nt
TRBJ2-7 | TRBD1 | TRBV10-3 | many | CAIKSTGPSYEQYF | TGTGCCATCAAATCGACAGGGCCTTCCTACGAGCAGTACTTC
TRBJ2-5 | NA | TRBV24-1 | NA | CATSDVQGPETQYF | TGTGCCACCAGTGATGTACAGGGTCCAGAGACCCAGTACTTC
TRBJ2-7 | TRBD2 | TRBV6-5 | many | CASSYSSGTTYEQYF | TGTGCCAGCAGTTACTCCAGCGGGACCACCTACGAGCAGTACTTC
TRBJ1-3 | NA | TRBV19 | many | CASERVSGNTIYF | TGTGCCAGCGAGAGGGTGTCTGGAAACACCATATATTTT
TRBJ2-7 | TRBD2 | TRBV12-3/TRBV12-4 | few | CASSLITGRGEQYF | TGTGCCAGCAGTTTGATCACGGGGCGGGGGGAGCAGTACTTC
TRBJ1-2 | TRBD1 | TRBV29-1 | many | CSVEDRGRFGYTF | TGCAGCGTTGAGGACAGGGGGCGATTTGGCTACACCTTC
TRBJ1-1 | NA | TRBV24-1 | many | CATSDGTVDEAFF | TGTGCCACCAGTGATGGGACGGTCGATGAAGCTTTCTTT
TRBJ2-2 | TRBD1 | TRBV20-1 | many | CSARRTGGLGGELFF | TGCAGTGCTAGACGGACAGGGGGCTTGGGCGGGGAGCTGTTTTTT
TRBJ2-5 | NA | TRBV27 | medium-sized | CASSMGRGEETQYF | TGTGCCAGCAGCATGGGCAGGGGGGAGGAGACCCAGTACTTC
TRBJ2-7 | TRBD2 | TRBV27 | few | CASKLAGSGEQYF | TGTGCCAGCAAGCTAGCGGGATCGGGGGAGCAGTACTTC
TRBJ2-2 | NA | TRBV19 | once | CASTFTANTGELFF | TGTGCCAGTACCTTTACGGCGAACACCGGGGAGCTGTTTTTT